This T cell receptor (beta chain) was documented in a study of T cell responses to AZD1222 COVID-19 vaccine. General observations from the study: Clonal diversity may have been underestimated in mostly white British donors.

Assay used: immunoSEQ multiplex PCR; TCRdb lists only in-frame clones, some missing. The repertoire holds about 140,000 clones, with roughly 90% as singletons. Turning to this clone: Its specificity is unknown.

The CDR3 covers 16 residues. The V gene's germline CDR1 is SGHRS and CDR2 YFSETQ. V was clipped by 1 base and J by 4 bases, with 17 bases between them. This sequence was found in an adult in good health. This rearrangement joins TRBV5-1 to TRBJ1-1; D uncertain. This specimen consisted of peripheral blood, obtained on day 0 of AZD1222 vaccination. This chain's CDR3 is CASSLRELRSGTEAFF. CDR3 DNA: TGCGCCAGCAGCTTGAGGGAACTAAGATCGGGCACTGAAGCTTTCTTT.